Below are 20 T cell receptor beta chains sequenced from a single sample in a study of Ad26.COV2.S vaccination and SARS-CoV-2 variants. Documented treatment: some 20 received Ad26.COV2.S at low or high dose, single or two shots; five or six received placebo; per-sample allocation not given. All samples were drawn on day 63, counting from the first vaccine or placebo injection. Assay used: immunoSEQ multiplex PCR; TCRdb lists only in-frame clones, some missing. The sample carries about 480,000 clones, 87% recorded once. The specimen comprised peripheral blood, sampled in a trial of Ad26.COV2.S vaccine versus placebo. These receptor sequences come from a person between 18 and 65 years old who received the Ad26.COV2.S COVID-19 vaccine or a placebo.

This chain uses TRBV19 with TRBJ1-4; D unresolved. This CDR3 is built from 13 residues. Per germline, CDR1 LNHDA and CDR2 SQIVND (reference sequence). Trimming removed 5 bases at V and 8 bases at J, with 12 bases between. CDR3 in amino acids: CASSGVAGEKLFF. The CDR3 nucleotides read TGTGCCAGTAGTGGGGTTGCAGGAGAAAAACTGTTTTTT.

The V call is TRBV4-1, the J call TRBJ2-7; a weak D match, TRBD1 (5 bases). The CDR3 is 16 residues long. The V gene's germline CDR1 is MGHRA and CDR2 YSYEKL. The germline V and J ends were trimmed by 0 bases and 2 bases, with 14 bases remaining between them. The CDR3 DNA sequence: TGCGCCAGCAGCCAAGAGGTTCAGGGTCTCACCTACGAGCAGTACTTC. Translated: CASSQEVQGLTYEQYF.

CDR3 loop: CASSLSGGSYGYTF. The CDR3 coding sequence is TGTGCCAGCAGCCTGAGCGGGGGGAGCTATGGCTACACCTTC. The chain carries TRBV7-2 and TRBJ1-2, with D perhaps TRBD1 (5 bases). V lost 5 bases, J lost 4 bases, and 14 bases lay in between. The CDR3 runs 14 residues. Germline V lookup: CDR1 SGHTA, CDR2 FQGNSA.

This clone has more than one count but fewer than ten. The chain has TRBV27 and TRBJ2-2, with 10 positions matching TRBD2. Unmatched junction bases numbered 10, after V lost 3 bases and J lost 9 bases. This CDR3 comprises 16 residues. Germline V gives CDR1 MNHEY, CDR2 SMNVEV (reference sequence). CDR3 nucleotides: TGTGCCAGCAGTTTGTCGCCTAGCGGGAGTGTAAGGGAGCTGTTTTTT. Translated: CASSLSPSGSVRELFF.

The J gene is TRBJ2-3, the V gene TRBV5-5; the D gene is possibly TRBD2 (6 bases). The CDR3 sequence is 15 residues long. The V gene's germline CDR1 is SGHKS and CDR2 YYEKEE (reference sequence). V was shortened by 5 bases and J by 1 base, with 14 bases between the two germline ends. CDR3 sequence reads: CASSAAASGTDTQYF. The CDR3 bases are TGTGCCAGCAGTGCGGCCGCTAGCGGCACAGATACGCAGTATTTT.

The rearrangement uses TRBV2 and TRBJ1-6, with no clear D. The CDR3 loop spans 13 amino acids. Germline CDR1 and CDR2: SNHLY and FYNNEI. The ends were cut back, 1 base at V and 9 bases at J, with 7 bases in the middle. The CDR3 protein is CASSEGRGSPLHF. The CDR3 bases are TGTGCCAGCAGTGAAGGGCGGGGTTCACCCCTCCACTTT.

V and J are TRBV9 and TRBJ2-1, with 13 bases matching TRBD2. V lost 3 bases to trimming and J lost 9 bases; unmatched junction nucleotides: 6. Germline V gene data show CDR1 as SGDLS and CDR2 as YYNGEE. The CDR3 has 15 amino acids. CDR3 in amino acids: CASSGGTSGIVEQFF. The CDR3 region has the DNA TGTGCCAGCAGCGGAGGGACTAGCGGGATCGTTGAGCAGTTCTTC.

This clone was counted a single time. The V call is TRBV6-2 or TRBV6-3, the J call TRBJ2-7, with D possibly being TRBD1 or TRBD2 (5 bases each). The length of the CDR3 is 12 residues. The germline CDR1 and CDR2 sequences are MNHEY and SVGEGT. V was pared by 6 bases and J by 3 bases, with 9 bases between. CDR3: CASSRDHYEQYF. CDR3 nucleotide sequence: TGTGCCAGCAGCCGGGACCACTACGAGCAGTACTTC.

The chain employs TRBV28 and TRBJ1-2; 10 nucleotides line up with TRBD1. With 5 bases clipped from V and 4 bases from J, the junction kept 10 bases outside the gene matches. The CDR3 has 16 amino acids. CDR1 is MDHEN, CDR2 SYDVKM, per germline. In DNA form, the CDR3 reads TGTGCCAGCAGTCCGACAGGGGGCGCACTTTCCTATGGCTACACCTTC. Protein product: CASSPTGGALSYGYTF.

Of note for this clone: Sequence at one end of the junction differs from germline and may be a read error. The V gene is TRBV15, the J gene TRBJ1-6; D gene ambiguous. Germline CDR1 LNHNV, CDR2 YYDKDF (reference sequence). There are 16 residues in the CDR3. The CDR3 loop is CATSRDKTINNSPLHF. For the CDR3, the DNA is TGTGCCACCAGCAGAGATAAGACGATCAATAACTCACCCCTCCACTTT.

The chain joins TRBV28 to TRBJ1-5; TRBD1 is a possible D gene (6 bases). The germline gives CDR1 MDHEN, CDR2 SYDVKM. The CDR3 loop spans 14 amino acids. V was cut by 8 bases and J by 3 bases, with 14 bases left in between. CDR3 nucleotides: TGTGCCAGCTCCAGGGGCGGGACCAATCAGCCCCAGCATTTT. It is translated as CASSRGGTNQPQHF.

This chain joins TRBV29-1 and TRBJ2-2; 11 bases align to TRBD2. The CDR3 covers 15 residues. V was pared by 6 bases and J by 4 bases, with 7 bases of the junction left unmatched. CDR1 and CDR2 from the germline V gene are SQVTM and ANQGSEA. The CDR3 sequence: CSVPLAGERTGELFF. CDR3 coding DNA: TGCAGCGTCCCACTAGCGGGAGAACGCACCGGGGAGCTGTTTTTT.

V and J are TRBV19 and TRBJ1-6; D possibly corresponds to TRBD1 (6 bases). The germline V gene encodes CDR1 LNHDA and CDR2 SQIVND (reference sequence). CDR3 size: 14 residues. V lost 7 bases, J lost 7 bases, and 14 bases lay in between. This CDR3 is CASNAGQPNSPLHF. CDR3 in DNA: TGTGCCAGTAATGCTGGACAGCCCAATTCACCCCTCCACTTT.

The CDR3 region is CAAGSGSVADTQYF. In DNA, the CDR3 is TGTGCCGCCGGGAGCGGGAGCGTAGCAGATACGCAGTATTTT. The V gene is TRBV28, the J gene TRBJ2-3; TRBD2 aligns across 8 bases. CDR3 size: 14 residues. The junction had 11 bases not matched to a gene; V was cut back by 11 bases and J by 4 bases. Germline lookup yields CDR1 MDHEN and CDR2 SYDVKM. Filled out from reference TRBV28 and TRBJ2-3, the complete variable domain reads DVKVTQSSRYLVKRTGEKVFLECVQDMDHENMFWYRQDPGLGLRLIYFSYDVKMKEKGDIPEGYSVSREKKERFSLILESASTNQTSMYLCAAGSGSVADTQYFGPGTRLTVL.

This clone was counted only a few times. J is TRBJ1-1 and V is TRBV6-2 or TRBV6-3; D is possibly TRBD1 (5 bases). Trimming left V 5 bases short and J 1 base short, with 14 bases between. The CDR3 spans 15 residues. CDR1 is MNHEY and CDR2 is SVGEGT in the germline V gene. CDR3 amino acids: CASSDPGVQNTEAFF. Written as DNA, the CDR3 is TGTGCCAGCAGTGACCCGGGGGTACAGAACACTGAAGCTTTCTTT.

The gene calls are TRBV10-3 and TRBJ2-3, with 16 bases fitting TRBD2. V shed 6 bases and J 3 bases; nucleotides not matched to a gene: 0. Germline assignment: CDR1 ENHRY and CDR2 SYGVKD. The length of the CDR3 is 15 residues. CDR3 amino acids: CAIRGLAGGTDTQYF. DNA for the CDR3: TGTGCCATCAGGGGACTAGCGGGAGGGACAGATACGCAGTATTTT.

The rearrangement uses TRBV7-2 and TRBJ2-3; D is perhaps TRBD2 (6 bases). The CDR3 sequence is 16 residues long. V lost 4 bases and J 5 bases, leaving 19 bases between the germline ends. Per the germline V gene, CDR1 is SGHTA and CDR2 is FQGNSA. The CDR3 sequence is CASSSEGAGGRDTQYF. DNA of the CDR3: TGTGCCAGCAGCTCCGAAGGAGCGGGCGGGCGAGATACGCAGTATTTT.

This rearrangement joins TRBV27 to TRBJ2-5; 8 bases fit TRBD2. The CDR3 runs to 15 residues. Germline CDR1 and CDR2: MNHEY and SMNVEV (reference sequence). V dropped 5 bases and J dropped 4; count of bases not matched to a gene: 9. The CDR3 DNA follows: TGTGCCAGCAGTAAAGCGGGAGTGTACGGAGAGACCCAGTACTTC. It is translated as CASSKAGVYGETQYF.

The V and J genes are TRBV6-6 and TRBJ2-1, with 14 bases fitting TRBD2. Trimming at V came to 10 bases and at J to 6 bases, leaving 8 bases not matched to a gene. CDR1 and CDR2 from the germline V gene are MNHNY and SVGAGI (reference sequence). CDR3 length: 15 residues. This chain's CDR3 is CATRPGLAGVNEQFF. CDR3 bases: TGTGCCACCCGGCCGGGACTAGCGGGAGTCAATGAGCAGTTCTTC.

A few counts support this clone. The CDR3 reads CASSGWSTGELFF. The DNA for the CDR3 is TGTGCCAGCAGCGGTTGGAGTACCGGGGAGCTGTTTTTT. The chain joins TRBV14 to TRBJ2-2, with D uncertain. The CDR3 loop spans 13 amino acids. Germline CDR1 SGHDN, CDR2 FVKESK. V was shortened by 5 bases and J by 5 bases, with 9 bases between the two germline ends.